This T cell receptor (beta chain) is drawn from a study of cytomegalovirus exposure and HLA in healthy donors. Background on the study: Drawn from HLA-typed donors, approximately 86 million unique TCRs were held in an early data release.

Amplification used 60 Vbeta primers and 13 Jbeta primers. Assay: immunoSEQ multiplex PCR; the TCRdb copy retains only in-frame clones and omits some. This sample has around 97,000 clones, with roughly a tenth found just once. The study, taken as a whole, reports: Rarity characterized most TCR sequences, yet some public TCRs appeared in many donors. It was fewer than 200 TCR beta chains that were listed as cytomegalovirus-associated.

Concerning this clone itself: Its specificity is unknown.

Germline V CDR1 and CDR2: SGDLS, YYNGEE. CDR3 length equals 15 residues. The J segment lost 4 bases and the V segment lost 0 bases, leaving 2 bases of the junction unmatched. The chain has TRBV9 and TRBJ1-3; the match to TRBD1 covers 9 bases. The sample consisted of PBMCs. The receptor was derived from a man aged 45-60 years in good health and CMV-seropositive. For the CDR3, the DNA is TGTGCCAGCAGCGTAGAAGGGACAGGGGGAAACACCATATATTTT. Its translation: CASSVEGTGGNTIYF.